The sequence of this TCR beta chain was determined in a study of cytomegalovirus exposure and HLA in healthy donors. Germline CDR1 is MNHEY and CDR2 is SVGAGI. Between the trimmed V and J ends, which lost 8 bases and 0 bases, there was a span of 17 bases. CDR3 length equals 15 residues. 13 Jbeta primers and 60 Vbeta primers were used for the PCR. Libraries were prepared by immunoSEQ multiplex PCR; TCRdb keeps only in-frame clonotypes and omits some of them. Of approximately 200,000 clones in the sample, 75% to 85% were seen once. The clonotype comes from a girl between 10 and 17 years old in good health and CMV-seropositive. The material sequenced was PBMCs. The gene calls are TRBV6-5 and TRBJ2-7; tentatively, D is TRBD1 (5 bases). The DNA for the CDR3 is TGTGCCAGCGGGGCGGACCCGATGAGCTCCTACGAGCAGTACTTC. Translating gives CASGADPMSSYEQYF.